This T cell receptor (beta chain) is drawn from a study of persistence of HIV-infected CD4 T cells. Study context: Blood samples, up to about 180 mL, came from multiple time points, except two leukapheresis donors sampled once. Findings of the study overall: Degenerate expanded CDR3beta sequences were enriched among CMV- and Gag-responding cells.

This was the immunoSEQ version 4 assay in survey mode. Using immunoSEQ multiplex PCR, the repertoire was profiled, and TCRdb retains in-frame clones only, with some absent. Of fewer than 20,000 clones listed, around 78% were seen once; the top ten hold roughly 7%. The stimulus was lysate of CMV-infected fibroblasts, roughly 9.2 ug/mL. Sorting selected CD4+ T cells upregulating both CD40 ligand and CD69. PBMCs were depleted of CD8+ T cells before stimulation. This clone was detected only once. The antigen remains undetermined. Germline assignment: CDR1 DFQATT and CDR2 SNEGSKA (reference sequence). The V gene end was trimmed by 3 bases and the J gene end by 7 bases; junction bases not matched to a gene: 14. The CDR3 extends over 17 amino acids.

The chain couples TRBV20-1 to TRBJ2-2, with 10 bases lining up with TRBD1. The receptor was isolated from an adult man with HIV who was CMV-seropositive. Sequences were derived from CD4+ T cells sorted from PBMCs after approximately 20-hour stimulation, sampled from a patient who received antiretroviral therapy. The CDR3 coding sequence is TGCAGTGCTAGTGCAGGGAGGGACAGGGGAAAAGACGGGGAGCTGTTTTTT. Amino acids: CSASAGRDRGKDGELFF.